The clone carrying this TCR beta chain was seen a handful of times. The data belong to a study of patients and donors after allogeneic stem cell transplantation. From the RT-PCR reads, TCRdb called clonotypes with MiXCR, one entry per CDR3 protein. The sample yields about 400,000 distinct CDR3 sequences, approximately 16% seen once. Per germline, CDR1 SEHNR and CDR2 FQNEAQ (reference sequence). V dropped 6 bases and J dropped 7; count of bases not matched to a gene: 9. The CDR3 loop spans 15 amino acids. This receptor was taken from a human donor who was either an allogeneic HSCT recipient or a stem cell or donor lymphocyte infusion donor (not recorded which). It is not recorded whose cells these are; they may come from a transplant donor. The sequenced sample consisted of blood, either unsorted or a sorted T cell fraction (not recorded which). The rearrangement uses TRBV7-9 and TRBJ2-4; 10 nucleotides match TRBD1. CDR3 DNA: TGTGCCAGCAGTTTCCGGGACAGGGGCGGTAACATTCAGTACTTC. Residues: CASSFRDRGGNIQYF.